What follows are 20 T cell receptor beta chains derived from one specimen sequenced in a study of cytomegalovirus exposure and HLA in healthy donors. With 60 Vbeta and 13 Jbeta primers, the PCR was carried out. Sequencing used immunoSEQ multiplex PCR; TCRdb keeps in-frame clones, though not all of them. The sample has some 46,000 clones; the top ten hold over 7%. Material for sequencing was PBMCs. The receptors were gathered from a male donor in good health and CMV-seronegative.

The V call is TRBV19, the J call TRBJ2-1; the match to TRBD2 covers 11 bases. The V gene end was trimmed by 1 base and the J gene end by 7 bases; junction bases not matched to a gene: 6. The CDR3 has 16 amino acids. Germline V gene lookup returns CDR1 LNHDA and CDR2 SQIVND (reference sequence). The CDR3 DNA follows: TGTGCCAGTAGTATAGTAATGGCTAGCGGGAGGAATGAGCAGTTCTTC. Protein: CASSIVMASGRNEQFF.

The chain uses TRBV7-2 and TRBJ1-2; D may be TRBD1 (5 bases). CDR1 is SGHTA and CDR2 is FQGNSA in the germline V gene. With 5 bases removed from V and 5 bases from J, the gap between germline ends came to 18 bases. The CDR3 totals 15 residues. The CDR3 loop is CASSHGAGREYGYTF. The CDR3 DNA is TGTGCCAGCAGCCATGGAGCGGGACGGGAGTATGGCTACACCTTC.

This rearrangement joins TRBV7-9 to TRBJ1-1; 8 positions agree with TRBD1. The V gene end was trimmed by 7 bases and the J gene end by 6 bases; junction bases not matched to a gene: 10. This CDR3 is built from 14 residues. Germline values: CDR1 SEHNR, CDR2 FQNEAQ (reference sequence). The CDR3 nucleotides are TGTGCCAGCATCGACAGGGGCTATATCGCTGAAGCTTTCTTT. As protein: CASIDRGYIAEAFF.

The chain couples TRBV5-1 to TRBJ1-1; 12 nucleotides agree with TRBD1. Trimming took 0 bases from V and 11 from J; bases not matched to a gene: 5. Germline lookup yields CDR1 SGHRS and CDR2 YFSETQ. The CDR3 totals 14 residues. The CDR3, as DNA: TGCGCCAGCAGCTTGGAGGGACAGGGGGCGCGGGCTTTCTTT. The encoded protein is CASSLEGQGARAFF. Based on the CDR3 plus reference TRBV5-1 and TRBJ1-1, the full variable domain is KAGVTQTPRYLIKTRGQQVTLSCSPISGHRSVSWYQQTPGQGLQFLFEYFSETQRNKGNFPGRFSGRQFSNSRSEMNVSTLELGDSALYLCASSLEGQGARAFFGQGTRLTVV.

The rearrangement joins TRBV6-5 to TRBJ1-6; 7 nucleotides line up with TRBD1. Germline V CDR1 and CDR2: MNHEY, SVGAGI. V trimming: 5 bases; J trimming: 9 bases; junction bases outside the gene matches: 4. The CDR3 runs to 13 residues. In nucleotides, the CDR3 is TGTGCCAGCAGTCCGACAGGGCTTTCACCCCTCCACTTT. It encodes CASSPTGLSPLHF.

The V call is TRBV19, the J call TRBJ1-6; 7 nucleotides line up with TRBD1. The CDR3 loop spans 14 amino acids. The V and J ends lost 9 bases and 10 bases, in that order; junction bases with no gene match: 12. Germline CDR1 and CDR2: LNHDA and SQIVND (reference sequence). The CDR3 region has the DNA TGTGCCAGCCAAGACAGGGTTACTTTCTCACCCCTCCACTTT. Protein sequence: CASQDRVTFSPLHF.

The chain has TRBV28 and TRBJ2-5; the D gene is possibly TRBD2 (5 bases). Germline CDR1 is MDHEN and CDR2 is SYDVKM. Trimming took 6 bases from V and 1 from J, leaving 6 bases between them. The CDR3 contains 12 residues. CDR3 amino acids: CASRTIQETQYF. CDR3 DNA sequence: TGTGCCAGCAGGACTATCCAAGAGACCCAGTACTTC. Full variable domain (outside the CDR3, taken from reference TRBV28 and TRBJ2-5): DVKVTQSSRYLVKRTGEKVFLECVQDMDHENMFWYRQDPGLGLRLIYFSYDVKMKEKGDIPEGYSVSREKKERFSLILESASTNQTSMYLCASRTIQETQYFGPGTRLLVL.

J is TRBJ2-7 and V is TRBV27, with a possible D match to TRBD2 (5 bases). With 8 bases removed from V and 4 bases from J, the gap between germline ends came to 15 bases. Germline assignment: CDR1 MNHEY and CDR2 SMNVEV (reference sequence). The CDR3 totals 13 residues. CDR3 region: CASARRTGYEQYF. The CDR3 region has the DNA TGTGCCAGCGCGAGGCGTACGGGATACGAGCAGTACTTC.

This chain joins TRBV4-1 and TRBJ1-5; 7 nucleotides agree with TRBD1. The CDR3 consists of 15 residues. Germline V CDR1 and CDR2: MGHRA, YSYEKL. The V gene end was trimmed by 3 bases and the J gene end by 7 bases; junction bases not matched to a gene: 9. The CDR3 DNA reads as TGCGCCAGCAGCCAGTCGAGACAGGGAGACCAGCCCCAGCATTTT. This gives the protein CASSQSRQGDQPQHF.

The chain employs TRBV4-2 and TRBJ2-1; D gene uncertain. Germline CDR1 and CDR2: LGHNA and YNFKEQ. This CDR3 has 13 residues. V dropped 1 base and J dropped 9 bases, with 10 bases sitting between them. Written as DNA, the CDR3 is TGTGCCAGCAGCCAAGTGAGCGCTGGTGAGCAGTTCTTC. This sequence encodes CASSQVSAGEQFF.

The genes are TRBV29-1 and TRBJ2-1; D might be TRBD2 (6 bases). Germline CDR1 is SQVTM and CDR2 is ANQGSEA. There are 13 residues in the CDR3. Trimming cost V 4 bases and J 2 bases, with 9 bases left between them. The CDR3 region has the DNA TGCAGCGTTGCAACGGGGGCCTACAATGAGCAGTTCTTC. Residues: CSVATGAYNEQFF.

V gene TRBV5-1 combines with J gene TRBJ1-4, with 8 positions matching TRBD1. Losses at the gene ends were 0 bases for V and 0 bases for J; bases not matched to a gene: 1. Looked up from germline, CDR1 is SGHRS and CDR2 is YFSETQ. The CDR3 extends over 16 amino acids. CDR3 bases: TGCGCCAGCAGCTTGGCAGGGGGCGCAACTAATGAAAAACTGTTTTTT. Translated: CASSLAGGATNEKLFF.

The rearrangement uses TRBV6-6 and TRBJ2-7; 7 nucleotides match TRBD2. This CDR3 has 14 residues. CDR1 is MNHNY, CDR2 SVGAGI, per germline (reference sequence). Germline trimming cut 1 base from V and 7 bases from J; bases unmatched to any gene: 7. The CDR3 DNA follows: TGTGCCAGCAGTTACTGGGGGGGAGGAGGTGAGCAGTACTTC. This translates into CASSYWGGGGEQYF.

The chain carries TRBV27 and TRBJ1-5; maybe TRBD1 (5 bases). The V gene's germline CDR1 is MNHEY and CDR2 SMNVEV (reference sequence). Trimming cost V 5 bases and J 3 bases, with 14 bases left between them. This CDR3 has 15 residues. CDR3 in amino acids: CASSESDSINQPQHF. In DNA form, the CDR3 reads TGTGCCAGCAGTGAGAGTGACAGCATCAATCAGCCCCAGCATTTT.

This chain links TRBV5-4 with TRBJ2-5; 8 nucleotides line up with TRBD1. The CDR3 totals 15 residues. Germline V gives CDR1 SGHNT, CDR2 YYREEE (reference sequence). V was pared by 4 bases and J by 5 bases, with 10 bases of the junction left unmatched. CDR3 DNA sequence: TGTGCCAGCAGCCCCGGACAGGGAGAGTGGGAGACCCAGTACTTC. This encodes CASSPGQGEWETQYF. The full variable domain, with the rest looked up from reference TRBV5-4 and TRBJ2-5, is ETGVTQSPTHLIKTRGQQVTLRCSSQSGHNTVSWYQQALGQGPQFIFQYYREEENGRGNFPPRFSGLQFPNYSSELNVNALELDDSALYLCASSPGQGEWETQYFGPGTRLLVL.

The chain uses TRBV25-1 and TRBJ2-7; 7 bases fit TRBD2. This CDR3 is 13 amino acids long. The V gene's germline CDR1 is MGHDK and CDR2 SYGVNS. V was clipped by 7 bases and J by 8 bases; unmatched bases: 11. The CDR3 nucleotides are TGTGCCAGCATGGGTGTCGGGGGAGGGAAGCAGTACTTC. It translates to CASMGVGGGKQYF.

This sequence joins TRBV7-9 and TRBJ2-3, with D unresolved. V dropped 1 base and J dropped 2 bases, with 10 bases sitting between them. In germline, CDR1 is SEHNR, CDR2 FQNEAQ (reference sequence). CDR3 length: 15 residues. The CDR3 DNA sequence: TGTGCCAGCAGCTTAGAAGCCCGGTACACAGATACGCAGTATTTT. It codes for CASSLEARYTDTQYF.

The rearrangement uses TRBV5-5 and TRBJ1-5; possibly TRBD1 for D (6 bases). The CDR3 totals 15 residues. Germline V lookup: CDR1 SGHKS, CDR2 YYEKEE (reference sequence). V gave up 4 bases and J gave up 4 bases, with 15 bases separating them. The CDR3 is CASSREPGDNQPQHF. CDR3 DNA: TGTGCCAGCAGCCGCGAACCAGGGGATAATCAGCCCCAGCATTTT.

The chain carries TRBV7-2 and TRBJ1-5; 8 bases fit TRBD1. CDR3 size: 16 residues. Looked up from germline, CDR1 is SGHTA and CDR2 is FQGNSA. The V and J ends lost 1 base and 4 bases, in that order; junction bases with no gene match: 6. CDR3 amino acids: CASSLDGQGLNQPQHF. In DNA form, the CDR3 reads TGTGCCAGCAGCTTAGATGGACAGGGTTTAAATCAGCCCCAGCATTTT.

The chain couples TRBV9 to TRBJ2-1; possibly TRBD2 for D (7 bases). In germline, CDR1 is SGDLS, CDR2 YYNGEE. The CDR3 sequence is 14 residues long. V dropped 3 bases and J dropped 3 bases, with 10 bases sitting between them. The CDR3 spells CASSAGGHYNEQFF. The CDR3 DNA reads TGTGCCAGCAGCGCGGGGGGACACTACAATGAGCAGTTCTTC.